This T cell receptor (beta chain) was retrieved from a study of regulatory T cells in long-lasting Graves disease. The CDR3 extends over 15 amino acids. Per the germline V gene, CDR1 is SGHDN and CDR2 is FVKESK. This sample's time point: newly diagnosed GD, antithyroid drugs for less than 3 months. There was RNA extracted from PBMCs, and the TCR library was made from it. With respect to this clonotype: The junction shows a germline mismatch at one end, possibly a read error.

Assembly of TCR beta libraries relied on iRepertoire HTBI primers together with Arm-PCR of CDR3 regions. TCRdb redid the calling of the multiplex PCR reads with MiXCR, one entry per CDR3 protein. In the table there are under 400,000 distinct CDR3 sequences, about a sixth of which are singletons. These data were likewise used in another study, on T cells in Graves' hyperthyroidism and ophthalmopathy. That paper adds: Clinical symptoms, serum thyroxine, TRAb, thyroid ultrasound and orbital computed tomography informed diagnoses. During a first-round RT-PCR of the TCR CDR3, the HTBI primer set was used. Most expanded thyroid clonotypes above 0.001 recurred in blood.

The TCR originated in a man aged 35-49 years with Graves disease. This chain links TRBV14 with TRBJ2-1; D is unclear. With the DNA end fitting TRBJ2-5 better, the J assignment may be wrong. The sample here was peripheral blood mononuclear cells (PBMCs), taken at new diagnosis, from a patient treated with antithyroid drugs. The CDR3 coding sequence is TGTGCCAGCGGCCAAGATGGCAGGAAATTGGAGACCCAGTACTTC. Protein: CASGQDGRKLETQYF.